This TCR beta chain is from a study of cytomegalovirus exposure and HLA in healthy donors. PCR employed 60 Vbeta and 13 Jbeta primers. As processed by the authors: Unique TCR beta chains totaled some 80 million in a later count, with around 12 million of them shared. Method: immunoSEQ multiplex PCR; TCRdb's copy keeps in-frame clones and lacks some. V, J and clone size are those of that table, while D and trimming were read from the DNA. This sample's clone table lists 90,000 to 130,000 clones. On this clone itself: Its antigen is still unknown.

This CDR3 spans 16 amino acids. V was shortened by 1 base and J by 6 bases, with 18 bases between the two germline ends. Germline V gene sequence: CDR1 SGHAT, CDR2 FQNNGV. Study outcomes and limitations: Upon later analysis, TCR association rates were observed to vary by HLA locus, being highest for DRB1 and lowest for HLA-C.

The receptor was derived from a man aged 25-45 years in good health and CMV-seronegative. Sequences were obtained from PBMCs. This chain joins TRBV11-2 and TRBJ1-2; a weak D match, TRBD1 (5 bases). The CDR3 is CASSLVYGRVGDGYTF. CDR3 DNA sequence: TGTGCCAGCAGCTTAGTATATGGCAGGGTGGGTGATGGCTACACCTTC.